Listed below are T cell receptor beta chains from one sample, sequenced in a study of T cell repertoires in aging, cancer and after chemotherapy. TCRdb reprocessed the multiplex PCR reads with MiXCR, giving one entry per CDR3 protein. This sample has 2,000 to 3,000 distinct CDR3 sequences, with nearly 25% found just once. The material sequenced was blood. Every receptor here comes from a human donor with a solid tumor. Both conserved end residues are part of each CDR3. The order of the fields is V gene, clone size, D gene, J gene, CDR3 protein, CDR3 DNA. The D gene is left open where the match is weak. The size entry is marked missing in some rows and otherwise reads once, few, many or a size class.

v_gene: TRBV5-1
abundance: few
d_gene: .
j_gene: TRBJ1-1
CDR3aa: CASSPSVDRNEAFF
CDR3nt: TGCGCCAGCAGCCCCTCGGTGGATCGGAATGAAGCTTTCTTT

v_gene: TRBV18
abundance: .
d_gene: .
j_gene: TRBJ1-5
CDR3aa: CASSRLSQPQHF
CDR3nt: TGTGCCAGCTCGCGCCTTAGTCAGCCCCAGCATTTT

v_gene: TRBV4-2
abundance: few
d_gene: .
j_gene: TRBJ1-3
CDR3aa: CASSSRTDRNTIYF
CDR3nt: TGTGCCAGCAGCTCCCGGACAGACAGAAACACCATATATTTT

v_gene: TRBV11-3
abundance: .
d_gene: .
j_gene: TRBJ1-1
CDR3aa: CASSLKPGTRAFF
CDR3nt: TGTGCCAGCAGCTTAAAGCCCGGGACGAGAGCTTTCTTT

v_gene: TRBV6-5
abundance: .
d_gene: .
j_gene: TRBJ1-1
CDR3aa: CASSYGGGTSKAFF
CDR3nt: TGTGCCAGCAGTTACGGCGGGGGCACCTCCAAAGCTTTCTTT

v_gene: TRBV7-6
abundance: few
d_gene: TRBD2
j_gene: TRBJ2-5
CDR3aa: CASTLGVAGEGETQYF
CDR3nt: TGTGCCAGCACCCTGGGGGTAGCGGGGGAAGGAGAGACCCAGTACTTC

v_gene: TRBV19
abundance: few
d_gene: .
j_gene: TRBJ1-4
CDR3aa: CASSSSGTLNEKLFF
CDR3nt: TGTGCCAGTAGTAGTTCCGGGACACTGAATGAAAAACTGTTTTTT

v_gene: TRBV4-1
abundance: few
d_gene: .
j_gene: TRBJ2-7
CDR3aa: CASSQEAPSYEQYF
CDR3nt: TGCGCCAGCAGCCAAGAGGCCCCCTCCTACGAGCAGTACTTC

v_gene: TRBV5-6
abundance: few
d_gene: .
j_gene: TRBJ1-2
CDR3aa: CASTEDSGGAFYGYTF
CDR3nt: TGTGCCAGCACCGAGGACAGCGGGGGAGCTTTCTATGGCTACACCTTC

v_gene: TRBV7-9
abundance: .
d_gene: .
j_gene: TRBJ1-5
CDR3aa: CASSLYMSEPQHF
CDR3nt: TGTGCCAGCAGCTTATATATGTCGGAGCCCCAGCATTTT